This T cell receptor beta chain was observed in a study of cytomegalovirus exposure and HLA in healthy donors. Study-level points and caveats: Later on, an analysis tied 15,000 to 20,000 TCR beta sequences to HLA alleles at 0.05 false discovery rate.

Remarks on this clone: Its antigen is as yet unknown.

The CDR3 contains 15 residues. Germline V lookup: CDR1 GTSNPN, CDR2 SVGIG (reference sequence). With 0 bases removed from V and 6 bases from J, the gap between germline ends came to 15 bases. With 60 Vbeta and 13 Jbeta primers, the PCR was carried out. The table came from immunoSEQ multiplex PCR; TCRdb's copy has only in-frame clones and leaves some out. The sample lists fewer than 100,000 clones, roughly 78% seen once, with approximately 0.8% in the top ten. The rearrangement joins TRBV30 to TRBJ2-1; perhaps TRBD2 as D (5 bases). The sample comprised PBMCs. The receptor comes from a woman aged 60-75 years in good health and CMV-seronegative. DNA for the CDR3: TGTGCCTGGAGTGTGGGGAGCGGCAACACCAATGAGCAGTTCTTC. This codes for CAWSVGSGNTNEQFF.